This TCR beta chain comes out of a study of OX40 agonist ivuxolimab in advanced cancers. Background on the whole study: The costimulatory receptor OX40 (CD134) was targeted by ivuxolimab, a fully human IgG2 agonistic monoclonal antibody. The dose-escalation cohort was around 84% male with a mean age of approximately 60 years, ranging from roughly 23 to 80. Intravenous ivuxolimab was administered to patients every 2 weeks at six dose levels: 0.01, 0.1, 0.3, 1.5, 3 and 10 mg/kg. Patients were allowed to have had prior anti-PD-1, anti-PD-L1 or anti-CTLA-4 therapy, and approximately 40% of the dose-escalation patients had been treated with checkpoint inhibitors. Peripheral TCRbeta sequencing aimed to test whether ivuxolimab altered TCR sequence diversity and caused clonal T-cell expansion. Partial responses were achieved by three dose-escalation patients, of whom one had hepatocellular carcinoma and two had cutaneous melanoma. The paper covers the monotherapy dose-escalation part of the phase I ivuxolimab trial, which included N of about 56 patients. Among the roughly 54 dose-escalation patients, some 20 had hepatocellular carcinoma, 15 melanoma, 9 renal cell carcinoma and 9 head and neck cancer.

The investigation overall reported the following: After ivuxolimab, CD8+ T cells had more expanded clones than CD4+ T cells on average. Low levels of normalized T-cell clonal expansion were also seen in some patients who did not respond. At doses from 0.1 to 3.0 mg/kg, clonal expansion was seen in both CD4+ and CD8+ blood T cells between baseline and week 6. In the 0.1-3.0 mg/kg groups, partial responders had among the lowest normalized peripheral clonal expansion, particularly in CD8+ T cells. Antigen specificity was not determined for the clonally expanded peripheral T cells.

Concerning this clone itself: Its specific antigen is unknown. Base qualities are missing; no much larger clone stands one base away.

For sequencing of the TCRbeta CDR3 region, genomic DNA was extracted from the sorted cells. The immunoSEQ Assay was used for sequencing of TCRbeta CDR3 regions. TCRdb mirrors the immuneACCESS table, restricted to in-frame sequences. Some clones are absent from its copies; in checked studies, under half trace to an unresolved V gene, and the reason for the others is unknown. Here the sample has around 51,000 clones; roughly 80% occur a single time. Approximately 2% of the sample belongs to the ten largest clones. The trial excluded patients who had a history of autoimmune disease or who were on systemic immunosuppression. Peripheral blood for TCR sequencing was collected from all dose cohorts at baseline, on cycle 4 day 1, and on cycle 7 day 1. The samples were drawn from a first-in-human, open-label, multicenter phase I dose-escalation trial of ivuxolimab. Adults with locally advanced or metastatic head and neck squamous cell, hepatocellular, melanoma or renal cell carcinoma were enrolled in the trial. Before TCR sequencing, CD4+ and CD8+ T cells were separately sorted from peripheral blood.

The CDR3 numbers 12 residues from cysteine through phenylalanine. The sequence is cut down to CDR3 DNA, 36 bases in frame from base 1. Reading the germline V gene gives CDR1 SGHVS and CDR2 FQNEAQ. V is shortened by 4 bases, J by 3 bases, and the region joining them spans 4 bases. The rearranged segments are TRBV7-8 and TRBJ1-3, with the D gene not clear enough to name. The sequencing here drew on CD4+ or CD8+ T cells sorted from blood, taken in a trial of the OX40 agonist ivuxolimab. The clonotype comes from an adult with an advanced solid tumor such as melanoma, head and neck, liver or kidney cancer. The DNA is as follows: TGTGCCAGCAGCTCCCGTGGAAACACCATATATTTT. It translates as CASSSRGNTIYF.